The clone carrying this T cell receptor beta chain appeared once. Repertoires were generated with immunoSEQ multiplex PCR, while TCRdb's copy carries only in-frame clones and drops some. This table holds around 110,000 clones, roughly 80% found once. This sample is drawn from a study of blood T cell repertoires in COVID-19. J gave up 5 bases and V 1 base, and 11 bases lay outside the gene matches. Germline V gene data show CDR1 as PRHDT and CDR2 as FYEKMQ (reference sequence). The CDR3 extends over 18 amino acids. The V and J genes are TRBV13 and TRBJ2-5, with 12 bases matching TRBD2. Sequenced sample: peripheral blood. This TCR derives from a human donor in a cohort sampled during active COVID-19. The CDR3 DNA reads as TGTGCCAGCAGCTTAGTATCCCTAGCGGGAGGGCCTGCGGAGACCCAGTACTTC. Protein product: CASSLVSLAGGPAETQYF.